This T cell receptor (beta chain) was found in a study of blood T cell repertoires in COVID-19. Overall study context: COVID-19 samples collected from the United States, Italy and Spain covered acute and convalescent phases. PBMCs, B-cell-depleted T cells, or T cells were the source of the cDNA or gDNA that made up the material.

This clone was detected a few times. CDR1 and CDR2 from the germline V gene are SGHDN and FVKESK. Trimming removed 6 bases at V and 2 bases at J, with 8 bases between. The CDR3 has 12 amino acids. Authors' data handling: Cell counts per sample came from amplifying reference gene primers. Profiling relied on immunoSEQ multiplex PCR, and the TCRdb table lists in-frame clones only, not all of them. Clone size and V and J calls were adopted from that table, with D and trimming inferred from the DNA. The sample carries some 250,000 clones, 70% to 90% recorded once. Source material: peripheral blood. This clonotype was sampled from a woman aged 30 to 39 with acute or convalescent COVID-19. The V gene is TRBV14, the J gene TRBJ2-7; D may be TRBD1 (6 bases). In DNA, the CDR3 is TGTGCCAGCAGGGACAGCACCTACGAGCAGTACTTC. Its translation: CASRDSTYEQYF.